This TCR beta chain was sequenced for a study of CD4 T cells in relation to SARS-CoV-2 and coronaviruses. Study-wide background: After less than eleven days of antigen culture, PBMC TCR beta CDR3s were sequenced. Negative control cultures got HIV-1 Nef peptides or no peptide.

This clone appeared a few times. No antigen is known for it. Germline lookup yields CDR1 ENHRY and CDR2 SYGVKD. V lost 7 bases and J lost 6, with 15 bases in between. CDR3 length: 14 amino acids. The assay was immunoSEQ multiplex PCR, and TCRdb's table has in-frame clones only and misses some. The repertoire holds 20,000 to 25,000 clones, with around 68% as singletons. CD4+ T cells from unexposed donors were obtained before the COVID-19 pandemic (2011-2018). After about ten days of culture, CD4+ T cells were isolated. Cells permitting, SARS-CoV-2 S/N and four cold-coronavirus spikes were tested on unexposed-donor CD4+ T cells.

This clonotype was sampled from a human donor in good health. The sequenced sample consisted of CD4+ T cells from PBMCs, cultured in vitro. This chain connects TRBV10-3 to TRBJ2-2; D not certain. CDR3 sequence reads: CAITMAEGAGELFF. DNA of the CDR3: TGTGCCATCACGATGGCAGAAGGAGCCGGGGAGCTGTTTTTT.